A single sample is the source of the 32 T cell receptor beta chains below, sequenced in a study of cytomegalovirus exposure and HLA in healthy donors. PCR involved 60 Vbeta and 13 Jbeta primers. Libraries were prepared by immunoSEQ multiplex PCR; TCRdb keeps only in-frame clonotypes and omits some of them. The sample consists of about 160,000 clones, about 80% of them appearing once. Material for sequencing was PBMCs. The receptors were gathered from a man younger than 40 in good health and CMV-seronegative.

V is TRBV5-8 and J is TRBJ2-1; 9 nucleotides agree with TRBD1. The germline gives CDR1 SGHTS, CDR2 YDEGEE. The V gene end was trimmed by 1 base and the J gene end by 7 bases; junction bases not matched to a gene: 6. CDR3 length: 15 residues. CDR3 region: CASSLWGQGFNEQFF. CDR3 DNA: TGTGCCAGCAGCTTGTGGGGACAGGGATTTAATGAGCAGTTCTTC.

This sequence joins TRBV6-5 and TRBJ1-1; D perhaps matches TRBD1 (6 bases). Germline V lookup: CDR1 MNHEY, CDR2 SVGAGI. The CDR3 is 16 residues long. V was pared by 0 bases and J by 4 bases, with 15 bases between. Here the CDR3 DNA reads TGTGCCAGCAGTTACTCGCCTGCGGCCAGGGGCACTGAAGCTTTCTTT. Protein sequence: CASSYSPAARGTEAFF.

The chain employs TRBV7-6 and TRBJ1-1, with D perhaps TRBD1 (6 bases). The germline CDR1 and CDR2 sequences are SGHVS and FNYEAQ. V was shortened by 6 bases and J by 5 bases, with 25 bases between the two germline ends. The CDR3 consists of 17 residues. The CDR3 sequence is CASSPRGGGGGQTEAFF. The CDR3 coding sequence is TGTGCCAGCAGTCCGAGGGGTGGGGGAGGGGGACAAACTGAAGCTTTCTTT.

This rearrangement joins TRBV6-1 to TRBJ1-1; D is undetermined. Germline CDR1 MNHNS, CDR2 SASEGT. The CDR3 has 13 amino acids. V lost 1 base and J lost 1, with 4 bases in between. The chain's CDR3 is CASSEGQNTEAFF. CDR3 nucleotide sequence: TGTGCCAGCAGTGAAGGACAGAACACTGAAGCTTTCTTT.

The chain has TRBV29-1 and TRBJ1-2; possibly TRBD1 for D (6 bases). Germline assignment: CDR1 SQVTM and CDR2 ANQGSEA. V gave up 6 bases and J gave up 4 bases, with 24 bases separating them. This CDR3 region has 16 residues. The CDR3 spells CSVPFSPQGIGYGYTF. As DNA, the CDR3 is TGCAGCGTCCCTTTTTCACCTCAGGGGATCGGCTATGGCTACACCTTC.

This clone was observed a single time. This rearrangement joins TRBV4-1 to TRBJ1-2, with D possibly TRBD1 on 6 matching bases. Per germline, CDR1 MGHRA and CDR2 YSYEKL. This CDR3 has 15 residues. V lost 2 bases and J 4 bases, leaving 14 bases between the germline ends. The CDR3 loop reads CASSQSTGLLYGYTF. As DNA, the CDR3 is TGCGCCAGCAGCCAATCGACAGGCCTCCTCTATGGCTACACCTTC.

V usage is TRBV5-6 and J usage is TRBJ1-1; D uncertain. Germline V gives CDR1 SGHDT, CDR2 YYEEEE. This CDR3 spans 14 amino acids. Trimming cost V 0 bases and J 4 bases, with 10 bases left between them. The DNA of the CDR3 is TGTGCCAGCAGCTTGGCCGGGAGGGCCACTGAAGCTTTCTTT. Translated: CASSLAGRATEAFF.

Worth noting for this clone: An end of the junction does not agree with germline; a read error may underlie this. The chain combines TRBV15 with TRBJ2-3; D gene ambiguous. Germline loops: CDR1 LNHNV, CDR2 YYDKDF (reference sequence). The CDR3 contains 15 residues. In nucleotides, the CDR3 is TGTGCCACCGGCAGAGCTGTGGCTCTCCAAGATACGCAGTATTTT. Residues: CATGRAVALQDTQYF.

The chain has TRBV28 and TRBJ2-7; a possible D gene is TRBD2 (5 bases). Germline V gives CDR1 MDHEN, CDR2 SYDVKM. The length of the CDR3 is 14 residues. Trimming removed 6 bases at V and 0 bases at J, with 12 bases between. The CDR3 DNA reads as TGTGCCAGCAGCGACGGGGAACCCTCCTACGAGCAGTACTTC. Amino acids: CASSDGEPSYEQYF.

The chain is built from TRBV9 and TRBJ2-5; TRBD1 matches at 8 bases. The germline V gene encodes CDR1 SGDLS and CDR2 YYNGEE. The CDR3 totals 14 residues. Germline trimming cut 0 bases from V and 7 bases from J; bases unmatched to any gene: 5. CDR3 DNA: TGTGCCAGCAGCGTAGAGGACAGGGTAGGGACCCAGTACTTC. It specifies CASSVEDRVGTQYF.

CDR3 loop: CASRTQGAVYEQYF. The CDR3 DNA is TGTGCCAGTAGGACACAGGGGGCGGTCTACGAGCAGTACTTC. The chain combines TRBV19 with TRBJ2-7, with TRBD1 matching 9 bases. The CDR3 loop spans 14 amino acids. With 6 bases clipped from V and 3 bases from J, the junction kept 6 bases outside the gene matches. Germline values: CDR1 LNHDA, CDR2 SQIVND (reference sequence).

This clone was picked up a small number of times. The chain combines TRBV7-2 with TRBJ1-2, with D tentatively TRBD1 (6 bases). The germline V gene encodes CDR1 SGHTA and CDR2 FQGNSA. With 5 bases removed from V and 0 bases from J, the gap between germline ends came to 13 bases. This CDR3 has 15 amino acids. CDR3: CASSSTGPTNYGYTF. The CDR3 coding sequence is TGTGCCAGCAGCAGCACAGGGCCTACTAACTATGGCTACACCTTC.

V and J are TRBV27 and TRBJ1-1; TRBD1 aligns across 10 bases. The V gene's germline CDR1 is MNHEY and CDR2 SMNVEV (reference sequence). V dropped 3 bases and J dropped 11; count of bases not matched to a gene: 12. The CDR3 has 15 amino acids. The CDR3 DNA is TGTGCCAGCAGTTTCGGGACAGGGGTAATAGATGTGGCTTTCTTT. Amino acid sequence: CASSFGTGVIDVAFF.

The chain recombines TRBV6-6 with TRBJ1-5; no clear D gene. Trimming stripped 5 bases from V and 11 bases from J, with 10 bases between. The CDR3 totals 11 residues. Germline CDR1 MNHNY, CDR2 SVGAGI (reference sequence). CDR3 residues: CASSETTAQHF. CDR3 in DNA: TGTGCCAGCAGTGAAACCACAGCCCAGCATTTT.

The rearrangement links TRBV6-6 to TRBJ2-7; no firm D call. Germline-derived CDR1 and CDR2 are MNHNY and SVGAGI (reference sequence). V was shortened by 2 bases and J by 2 bases, with 4 bases between the two germline ends. The CDR3 totals 12 residues. The CDR3 reads CASSYTTYEQYF. The DNA for the CDR3 is TGTGCCAGCAGTTACACAACCTACGAGCAGTACTTC.

The chain combines TRBV7-9 with TRBJ1-5; possible D gene TRBD1, 6 bases. This CDR3 comprises 12 residues. CDR1 SEHNR and CDR2 FQNEAQ come from the germline V gene (reference sequence). V shed 5 bases and J shed 7 bases, with 9 bases lying between them. In DNA, the CDR3 is TGTGCCAGCAGCCAGACAGGCCAGCCCCAGCATTTT. It specifies CASSQTGQPQHF.

The J gene is TRBJ2-3, the V gene TRBV5-4; D is possibly TRBD2 (5 bases). Germline CDR1 reads SGHNT; CDR2 reads YYREEE (reference sequence). The V and J ends lost 4 bases and 2 bases respectively, with 11 bases between them. There are 14 residues in the CDR3. The CDR3 region has the DNA TGTGCCAGCAGCCCTAGGGAGCTCACAGATACGCAGTATTTT. This translates into CASSPRELTDTQYF.

V is TRBV11-2 and J is TRBJ2-1, with TRBD1 matching 8 bases. V shed 1 base, J shed 8 bases, and the junction held 7 bases outside the gene matches. The CDR3 length is 15 residues. From germline, CDR1 is SGHAT and CDR2 FQNNGV. The CDR3 here is CASSLGRTGKDEQFF. Here the CDR3 DNA reads TGTGCCAGCAGCTTAGGACGGACAGGGAAAGATGAGCAGTTCTTC.

The chain recombines TRBV30 with TRBJ2-7, with TRBD2 matching 7 bases. Per the germline V gene, CDR1 is GTSNPN and CDR2 is SVGIG (reference sequence). V dropped 0 bases and J dropped 0; count of bases not matched to a gene: 5. CDR3 length: 15 residues. The CDR3 DNA follows: TGTGCCTGGAGTGTACAAGCGGGGACCTCCTACGAGCAGTACTTC. Translation gives CAWSVQAGTSYEQYF. Based on the CDR3 plus reference TRBV30 and TRBJ2-7, the full variable domain is SQTIHQWPATLVQPVGSPLSLECTVEGTSNPNLYWYRQAAGRGLQLLFYSVGIGQISSEVPQNLSASRPQDRQFILSSKKLLLSDSGFYLCAWSVQAGTSYEQYFGPGTRLTVT.

The chain carries TRBV10-1 and TRBJ1-1; D remains ambiguous. The germline CDR1 and CDR2 sequences are WNHNN and SYGVQD (reference sequence). V was shortened by 2 bases and J by 4 bases, with 14 bases between the two germline ends. CDR3 length: 15 residues. The CDR3 region is CASSETHPAGTEAFF. CDR3 nucleotides: TGCGCCAGCAGTGAGACTCACCCGGCGGGCACTGAAGCTTTCTTT.

This clone has more than one count but fewer than ten. Other DNA sequences of this sample code for an identical CDR3. The J gene is TRBJ2-6, the V gene TRBV5-1, with D possibly TRBD2 on 6 matching bases. Trimming pared 3 bases from V and 3 bases from J, leaving 10 bases between. CDR1 and CDR2 from the germline V gene are SGHRS and YFSETQ. The CDR3 covers 15 residues. Here the CDR3 DNA reads TGCGCCAGCAGCTCCCAGGGAGGTGGGGCCAACGTCCTGACTTTC. Translation gives CASSSQGGGANVLTF.

The V gene is TRBV4-1, the J gene TRBJ2-7; 9 positions agree with TRBD2. Germline assignment: CDR1 MGHRA and CDR2 YSYEKL. The CDR3 sequence is 17 residues long. V lost 2 bases and J lost 0; bases outside the gene matches: 8. CDR3 region: CASSQFRTSESSYEQYF. Here the CDR3 DNA reads TGCGCCAGCAGCCAATTCCGGACTAGCGAAAGCTCCTACGAGCAGTACTTC.

The rearrangement joins TRBV10-2 to TRBJ2-5; 8 positions match TRBD2. Losses at the gene ends were 10 bases for V and 5 bases for J; bases not matched to a gene: 6. The CDR3 spans 12 residues. The germline gives CDR1 WSHSY, CDR2 SAAADI. CDR3 in amino acids: CATSGPSETQYF. CDR3 nucleotides: TGCGCCACTAGCGGGCCTTCGGAGACCCAGTACTTC.

This chain joins TRBV5-6 and TRBJ2-7; the D is unclear. The CDR3 loop spans 13 amino acids. Germline CDR1 is SGHDT and CDR2 is YYEEEE. V dropped 4 bases and J dropped 4 bases, with 12 bases sitting between them. DNA of the CDR3: TGTGCCAGCAGCCCAAACAGTGATTACGAGCAGTACTTC. Translating gives CASSPNSDYEQYF.

V usage is TRBV7-9 and J usage is TRBJ2-7, with TRBD2 identical over 13 bases. With V trimmed by 4 bases and J by 4 bases, 4 bases remained unmatched. Germline CDR1 and CDR2: SEHNR and FQNEAQ (reference sequence). The CDR3 runs to 15 residues. The CDR3 DNA sequence: TGTGCCAGCAGCTCAAGGACTAGCGGGAGTTACGAGCAGTACTTC. Its protein product is CASSSRTSGSYEQYF.

V is TRBV28 and J is TRBJ2-2, with TRBD1 matching 7 bases. CDR1 and CDR2 (germline): MDHEN, SYDVKM. With V trimmed by 2 bases and J by 7 bases, 4 bases remained unmatched. This CDR3 region has 14 residues. The CDR3 loop reads CASSLEGAGGELFF. The CDR3 coding sequence is TGTGCCAGCAGTTTAGAGGGGGCAGGCGGGGAGCTGTTTTTT.

The chain uses TRBV5-1 and TRBJ2-3, with 11 nucleotides matching TRBD1. CDR1 SGHRS and CDR2 YFSETQ come from the germline V gene. This CDR3 region has 14 residues. The V gene end was trimmed by 4 bases and the J gene end by 5 bases; junction bases not matched to a gene: 3. The CDR3 DNA is TGCGCCAGCAGCAGGGGACAGGGGGGAGATACGCAGTATTTT. Amino acids: CASSRGQGGDTQYF.

V gene TRBV5-5 combines with J gene TRBJ2-5; D is uncertain. The V gene's germline CDR1 is SGHKS and CDR2 YYEKEE (reference sequence). CDR3 size: 15 residues. V lost 0 bases and J 5 bases, leaving 14 bases between the germline ends. The CDR3 spells CASSLARPTGETQYF. In DNA, the CDR3 is TGTGCCAGCAGCTTGGCCCGGCCTACGGGTGAGACCCAGTACTTC.

This chain connects TRBV28 to TRBJ2-7; D ambiguous. CDR1 and CDR2 (germline): MDHEN, SYDVKM. CDR3 length: 12 residues. V dropped 3 bases and J dropped 1 base, with 4 bases sitting between them. The CDR3: CASSFESYEQYF. In DNA, the CDR3 is TGTGCCAGCAGTTTCGAGTCCTACGAGCAGTACTTC.

The sample holds one count of this clone. The chain combines TRBV25-1 with TRBJ2-3; 7 bases line up with TRBD2. Germline loops: CDR1 MGHDK, CDR2 SYGVNS. The CDR3 has 13 residues. Trimming took 7 bases from V and 0 from J; bases not matched to a gene: 1. In DNA, the CDR3 is TGTGCCAGCATGCGGGGGAGCACAGATACGCAGTATTTT. This codes for CASMRGSTDTQYF.

The chain uses TRBV6-1 and TRBJ1-1, with 7 nucleotides matching TRBD1. The CDR3 covers 13 residues. Germline V CDR1 and CDR2: MNHNS, SASEGT. Losses at the gene ends were 3 bases for V and 7 bases for J; bases not matched to a gene: 5. This CDR3 is CASSEAGGCEAFF. In DNA form, the CDR3 reads TGTGCCAGCAGTGAGGCAGGGGGGTGTGAAGCTTTCTTT.

The chain has TRBV19 and TRBJ2-2, with a weak D call TRBD2 (5 bases). With 8 bases removed from V and 7 bases from J, the gap between germline ends came to 20 bases. CDR1 is LNHDA, CDR2 SQIVND, per germline (reference sequence). The CDR3 has 15 amino acids. The CDR3 DNA reads as TGTGCCAGTTCCGCCCGGGCTAGCAGTAGCGGGGAGCTGTTTTTT. This codes for CASSARASSSGELFF.